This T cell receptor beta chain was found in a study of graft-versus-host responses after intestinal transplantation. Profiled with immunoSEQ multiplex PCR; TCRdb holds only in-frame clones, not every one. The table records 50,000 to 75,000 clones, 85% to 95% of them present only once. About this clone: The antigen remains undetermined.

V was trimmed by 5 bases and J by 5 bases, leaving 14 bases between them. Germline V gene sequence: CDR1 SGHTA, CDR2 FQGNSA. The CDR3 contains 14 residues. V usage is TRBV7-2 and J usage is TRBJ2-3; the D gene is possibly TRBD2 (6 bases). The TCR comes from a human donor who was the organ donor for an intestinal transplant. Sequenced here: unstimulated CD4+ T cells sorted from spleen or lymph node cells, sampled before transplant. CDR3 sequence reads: CASSRDLGGDTQYF. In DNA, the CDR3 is TGTGCCAGCAGCCGGGACTTGGGGGGAGATACGCAGTATTTT.